These 16 T cell receptor beta chains were sequenced from one sample in a study of blood T cell repertoires in COVID-19. Sequencing used immunoSEQ multiplex PCR; TCRdb keeps in-frame clones, though not all of them. The sample has roughly 700,000 clones, 85% to 90% seen once; the top ten hold 0.2% to 0.3%. Sequencing was performed on peripheral blood. All receptors come from a woman between 18 and 30 years old with acute or convalescent COVID-19.

In regard to this clone: The junction differs from germline at one of its ends, possibly a read error. The chain joins TRBV6-4 to TRBJ1-2; D not certain. This CDR3 contains 12 residues. The germline V gene encodes CDR1 MRHNA and CDR2 SNTAGT. The CDR3, as DNA: TGTGCCAGCAGTGACGGGCTCCTTGGCTATACCTTC. Residues: CASSDGLLGYTF.

This clone occurred once. The rearrangement uses TRBV27 and TRBJ2-7, with D tentatively TRBD1 (6 bases). The ends were cut back, 4 bases at V and 2 bases at J, with 9 bases in the middle. This CDR3 spans 13 amino acids. Per the germline V gene, CDR1 is MNHEY and CDR2 is SMNVEV (reference sequence). The CDR3 here is CASSYNRAYEQYF. DNA of the CDR3: TGTGCCAGCAGTTACAACAGGGCCTACGAGCAGTACTTC.

The gene calls are TRBV29-1 and TRBJ1-2, with D uncertain. Trimming took off 1 base at V and 10 bases at J, with 16 bases between the two ends. The CDR3 covers 13 residues. Germline V lookup: CDR1 SQVTM, CDR2 ANQGSEA. The CDR3 sequence is CSVEGETMDDYTF. The DNA of the CDR3 is TGCAGCGTTGAAGGCGAGACTATGGATGACTACACCTTC.

The chain carries TRBV19 and TRBJ1-2; D remains unclear. The CDR3 has 15 amino acids. In germline, CDR1 is LNHDA, CDR2 SQIVND (reference sequence). V was pared by 3 bases and J by 0 bases, with 11 bases between. Here the CDR3 DNA reads TGTGCCAGTAGTATGGGGAGGGTATCTAACTATGGCTACACCTTC. Translated: CASSMGRVSNYGYTF.

This rearrangement joins TRBV30 to TRBJ1-6; D unclear. The ends were cut back, 3 bases at V and 8 bases at J, with 11 bases in the middle. CDR1 is GTSNPN and CDR2 is SVGIG in the germline V gene (reference sequence). The CDR3 sequence is 13 residues long. CDR3: CAWSQATDSPLHF. The CDR3 nucleotides read TGTGCCTGGAGCCAGGCTACGGATTCACCCCTCCACTTT.

The V call is TRBV6-5, the J call TRBJ2-7; a possible D gene is TRBD1 (6 bases). The CDR3 contains 14 residues. Germline CDR1 MNHEY, CDR2 SVGAGI. V lost 4 bases and J lost 2, with 12 bases in between. CDR3 DNA: TGTGCCAGCAGTTCCTCCAACAGGGCCTACGAGCAGTACTTC. Translation gives CASSSSNRAYEQYF.

The J gene is TRBJ2-2, the V gene TRBV7-2; maybe TRBD2 (6 bases). Trimming removed 7 bases from V and 1 base from J, with 19 bases in between. The length of the CDR3 is 17 residues. Looked up from germline, CDR1 is SGHTA and CDR2 is FQGNSA. As DNA, the CDR3 is TGTGCCAGCATCCCTCTCGCGGGGCCCCAGAACACCGGGGAGCTGTTTTTT. Translation: CASIPLAGPQNTGELFF.

The V gene is TRBV6-6, the J gene TRBJ1-3, with D uncertain. Trimming stripped 2 bases from V and 0 bases from J, with 8 bases between. This CDR3 is built from 15 residues. Germline CDR1 is MNHNY and CDR2 is SVGAGI (reference sequence). CDR3 amino acids: CASSYGLPSGNTIYF. The CDR3 nucleotides are TGTGCCAGCAGTTACGGCCTTCCCTCTGGAAACACCATATATTTT.

The V gene is TRBV6-2 or TRBV6-3, the J gene TRBJ2-7, with 8 bases that match TRBD1. CDR3 length: 13 amino acids. Germline V CDR1 and CDR2: MNHEY, SVGEGT. J was trimmed by 6 bases and V by 4 bases; bases with no gene match: 5. The CDR3 spells CASSLDRAGEQYF. DNA of the CDR3: TGTGCCAGCAGTTTGGACAGGGCGGGCGAGCAGTACTTC.

CDR3 sequence: CASSSLGARAGYTF. The DNA of the CDR3 is TGTGCCAGCAGCTCCTTGGGGGCGCGGGCTGGCTACACCTTC. The chain couples TRBV27 to TRBJ1-2; weak D call: TRBD1 (6 bases). This CDR3 has 14 residues. Germline values: CDR1 MNHEY, CDR2 SMNVEV (reference sequence). The ends were cut back, 6 bases at V and 7 bases at J, with 18 bases in the middle.

Notes on this clone: Other DNA sequences within the sample encode an identical CDR3. The chain couples TRBV19 to TRBJ1-2, with 7 nucleotides matching TRBD1. The CDR3 is 13 residues long. V shed 1 base and J 5 bases; nucleotides not matched to a gene: 1. Germline CDR1 reads LNHDA; CDR2 reads SQIVND (reference sequence). DNA for the CDR3: TGTGCCAGTAGTATAGGACAGGGATATGGCTACACCTTC. This translates into CASSIGQGYGYTF.

This clone came up a few times. The CDR3 region is CAWSGPGSSGNTIYF. CDR3 in DNA: TGTGCCTGGAGTGGACCGGGGTCCTCTGGAAACACCATATATTTT. This rearrangement joins TRBV30 to TRBJ1-3; the D is unclear. CDR3 length: 15 amino acids. Germline CDR1 is GTSNPN and CDR2 is SVGIG (reference sequence). Trimming removed 1 base at V and 0 bases at J, with 10 bases between.

This clone has only a few counts. In nucleotides, the CDR3 is TGTGCCACCAGTGACCAACAACCAGGGGACTATGGCTACACCTTC. This gives the protein CATSDQQPGDYGYTF. This chain links TRBV24-1 with TRBJ1-2; D is possibly TRBD1 (6 bases). V was shortened by 4 bases and J by 3 bases, with 14 bases between the two germline ends. Germline loops: CDR1 KGHDR, CDR2 SFDVKD. CDR3 length: 15 amino acids.

This chain connects TRBV11-2 to TRBJ1-2, with D possibly being TRBD1 (5 bases). Per germline, CDR1 SGHAT and CDR2 FQNNGV. The CDR3 length is 15 residues. The ends were cut back, 2 bases at V and 5 bases at J, with 15 bases in the middle. The CDR3 DNA reads as TGTGCCAGCAGCTTATTGCGGGGGAATTATTATGGCTACACCTTC. Amino acid sequence: CASSLLRGNYYGYTF.

The rearrangement joins TRBV10-3 to TRBJ2-1; 7 bases fit TRBD2. CDR1 ENHRY and CDR2 SYGVKD come from the germline V gene. The CDR3 loop spans 14 amino acids. V shed 4 bases, J shed 3 bases, and the junction held 3 bases outside the gene matches. The CDR3 coding sequence is TGTGCCATCAGTGCCAGCGGGGACTACAATGAGCAGTTCTTC. This encodes CAISASGDYNEQFF.

This clone came up once. The chain links TRBV18 to TRBJ1-4; 7 positions match TRBD1. The CDR3 sequence is 17 residues long. The ends lost 3 bases at V and 0 bases at J; junction bases unmatched: 7. Germline V gene lookup returns CDR1 KGHSH and CDR2 LQKENI. This CDR3 reads CASSPGQKISTNEKLFF. The DNA for the CDR3 is TGTGCCAGCTCACCGGGACAGAAGATTTCAACTAATGAAAAACTGTTTTTT.